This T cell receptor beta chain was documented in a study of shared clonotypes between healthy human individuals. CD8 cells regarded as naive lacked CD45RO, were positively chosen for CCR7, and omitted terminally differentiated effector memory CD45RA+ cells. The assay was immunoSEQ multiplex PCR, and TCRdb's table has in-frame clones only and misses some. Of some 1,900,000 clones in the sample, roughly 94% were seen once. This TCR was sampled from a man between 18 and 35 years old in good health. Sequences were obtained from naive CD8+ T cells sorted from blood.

CDR3 DNA sequence: TGTGCCTCCCAGGGGACTAGCGACGAGCAGTACTTC. It is translated as CASQGTSDEQYF. The chain has TRBV2 and TRBJ2-7, with 10 bases lining up with TRBD2. Germline V lookup: CDR1 SNHLY, CDR2 FYNNEI. The CDR3 runs 12 residues. V shed 11 bases, J shed 5 bases, and the junction held 6 bases outside the gene matches.